The source of this TCR beta chain is a study of spatial heterogeneity in lung cancer. The time point is: blood at routine non-recurrence follow-up after resection. TCRdb independently ran MiXCR on the 5' RACE reads; one entry per CDR3 protein. The data hold roughly 110,000 distinct CDR3 sequences, with approximately 11% observed a single time. Comments on this clonotype: Antigen specificity is unknown.

Notes on the study in general: Ubiquitous expanded tumor TCRs appeared in blood more at resection than follow-up.

This sequence originates from a female donor with early-stage non-small cell lung cancer. The source material was PBMCs, sampled at follow-up.

CDR3 in amino acids: CSVGAGNEQFF. CDR3 in DNA: TGCAGCGTTGGAGCGGGGAATGAGCAGTTCTTC. The V call is TRBV29-1, the J call TRBJ2-1; TRBD2 matches at 7 bases. This CDR3 is built from 11 residues. Germline V gives CDR1 SQVTM, CDR2 ANQGSEA. After removal of 4 bases from V and 7 bases from J, the junction contained 1 base not matched to a gene.